The 13 T cell receptor beta chains in this list originate from one sample, sequenced in a study of T-cell memory formation after mild COVID-19. From the 5' RACE reads, TCRdb called clonotypes with MiXCR, one entry per CDR3 protein. The sample records 200,000 to 250,000 distinct CDR3 sequences, roughly 10% being singletons. Source material: PBMCs or a T cell subset sorted from them (not recorded which). These receptors were obtained from a man aged 18 to 30 who had mild COVID-19 (a few samples of this study predate the infection). Cell type and time point are not known.

The chain joins TRBV25-1 to TRBJ2-7; D remains unclear. CDR3 length equals 14 residues. From germline, CDR1 is MGHDK and CDR2 SYGVNS. Trimming removed 3 bases at V and 0 bases at J, with 9 bases between. The DNA for the CDR3 is TGTGCCAGCAGTGATTTCCCATACTCCTACGAGCAGTACTTC. The encoded protein is CASSDFPYSYEQYF.

V is TRBV12-3 or TRBV12-4 and J is TRBJ2-1; D might be TRBD2 (5 bases). Trimming removed 7 bases from V and 5 bases from J, with 15 bases in between. CDR3 length: 14 residues. The CDR3 region has the DNA TGTGCCAGCACCGAGGGAATTTTGAACAATGAGCAGTTCTTC. Translating gives CASTEGILNNEQFF.

This clonotype appeared a few times. J is TRBJ2-1 and V is TRBV7-2; weak D call: TRBD2 (7 bases). V was pared by 6 bases and J by 3 bases, with 18 bases between. Germline CDR1 SGHTA, CDR2 FQGNSA. This CDR3 has 16 residues. The CDR3 loop is CASRYVRGAGYNEQFF. CDR3 DNA: TGTGCCAGCAGATATGTCCGGGGGGCTGGCTACAATGAGCAGTTCTTC.

This clonotype has ten or more counts. The genes are TRBV20-1 and TRBJ2-5, with 7 bases lining up with TRBD1. The CDR3 is 13 residues long. V was pared by 6 bases and J by 5 bases, with 9 bases of the junction left unmatched. Germline CDR1 reads DFQATT; CDR2 reads SNEGSKA (reference sequence). The CDR3 protein is CSAAPDRAETQYF. The DNA for the CDR3 is TGCAGTGCCGCTCCCGACAGGGCGGAGACCCAGTACTTC.

This clonotype has a handful of counts. The chain is built from TRBV4-3 and TRBJ2-3; D may be TRBD2 (5 bases). CDR3 size: 17 residues. With 4 bases removed from V and 2 bases from J, the gap between germline ends came to 19 bases. The germline V gene encodes CDR1 LGHNA and CDR2 YSLEER. CDR3 coding DNA: TGCGCCAGCAGCCTTGGCTTGGAGTCTAGCATCACAGATACGCAGTATTTT. Translating it yields CASSLGLESSITDTQYF.

This clonotype was observed a handful of times. The chain links TRBV6-5 to TRBJ2-7; D is perhaps TRBD1 (5 bases). The germline CDR1 and CDR2 sequences are MNHEY and SVGAGI. The CDR3 has 15 residues. Trimming took 2 bases from V and 0 from J, leaving 11 bases between them. CDR3 sequence reads: CASSYQGFPSYEQYF. Written as DNA, the CDR3 is TGTGCCAGCAGTTACCAGGGATTTCCCTCCTACGAGCAGTACTTC.

This clonotype was seen a few times. The V call is TRBV5-4, the J call TRBJ2-1, with D maybe TRBD2 (7 bases). Germline CDR1 and CDR2: SGHNT and YYREEE (reference sequence). Trimming took 1 base from V and 10 from J, leaving 18 bases between them. The CDR3 extends over 15 amino acids. CDR3 residues: CASSLSSGGPREQFF. The CDR3 bases are TGTGCCAGCAGCTTGTCCTCCGGGGGGCCTAGGGAGCAGTTCTTC. The variable domain in full, completed from reference TRBV5-4 and TRBJ2-1, reads ETGVTQSPTHLIKTRGQQVTLRCSSQSGHNTVSWYQQALGQGPQFIFQYYREEENGRGNFPPRFSGLQFPNYSSELNVNALELDDSALYLCASSLSSGGPREQFFGPGTRLTVL.

The chain recombines TRBV5-1 with TRBJ1-1; weak D call: TRBD1 (5 bases). The CDR3 is made up of 15 amino acids. Between the trimmed V and J ends, which lost 6 bases and 3 bases, there was a span of 18 bases. Germline assignment: CDR1 SGHRS and CDR2 YFSETQ. CDR3 amino acids: CASNVGGAWDTEAFF. DNA for the CDR3: TGCGCCAGCAACGTCGGGGGAGCATGGGACACTGAAGCTTTCTTT.

This clonotype was picked up a small number of times. The V gene is TRBV25-1, the J gene TRBJ1-1, with D perhaps matching TRBD1 (5 bases). V lost 1 base and J 1 base, leaving 10 bases between the germline ends. The CDR3 has 15 residues. Looked up from germline, CDR1 is MGHDK and CDR2 is SYGVNS. CDR3 in amino acids: CASSESGTGNTEAFF. The CDR3 nucleotides read TGTGCCAGCAGTGAATCCGGGACGGGGAACACTGAAGCTTTCTTT.

A few counts support this clonotype. The J gene is TRBJ2-5, the V gene TRBV4-1; 10 bases agree with TRBD2. V lost 2 bases to trimming and J lost 3 bases; unmatched junction nucleotides: 6. Per germline, CDR1 MGHRA and CDR2 YSYEKL. The CDR3 contains 16 residues. This CDR3 is CASSQRDTSGEETQYF. For the CDR3, the DNA is TGCGCCAGCAGCCAAAGGGATACTAGCGGGGAAGAGACCCAGTACTTC.

V and J are TRBV20-1 and TRBJ1-6, with D unclear. This CDR3 comprises 14 residues. Germline CDR1 DFQATT, CDR2 SNEGSKA (reference sequence). The germline V and J ends were trimmed by 3 bases and 8 bases, with 14 bases remaining between them. The CDR3 nucleotides read TGCAGTGCTAGGGTTGTGGGTTGGGATTCACCCCTCCACTTT. This codes for CSARVVGWDSPLHF.

The chain carries TRBV6-2 or TRBV6-3 and TRBJ1-4, with no clear D. This CDR3 has 17 amino acids. V was cut by 2 bases and J by 0 bases, with 13 bases left in between. Germline V CDR1 and CDR2: MNHEY, SVGEGT. The CDR3 DNA reads as TGTGCCAGCAGTTACCGGATGAGGACTGCAACTAATGAAAAACTGTTTTTT. Amino acid sequence: CASSYRMRTATNEKLFF.

The rearrangement joins TRBV7-2 to TRBJ1-6; TRBD1 agrees at 9 bases. After removal of 5 bases from V and 7 bases from J, the junction contained 6 bases not matched to a gene. Germline CDR1 SGHTA, CDR2 FQGNSA. The CDR3 has 15 amino acids. The CDR3 loop reads CASSPGTGHNSPLHF. The CDR3 DNA is TGTGCCAGCAGCCCTGGGACAGGGCACAATTCACCCCTCCACTTT.